This TCR beta chain was recorded in a study of cytomegalovirus exposure and HLA in healthy donors. Study observations and caveats: It was shown in a later analysis that HLA-associated TCR beta chains were more clonally expanded than other, equally common chains.

V was pared by 7 bases and J by 6 bases, with 7 bases of the junction left unmatched. The CDR3 length is 14 residues. Germline CDR1 is MNHEY and CDR2 is SMNVEV (reference sequence). In the PCR, 60 Vbeta and 13 Jbeta primers were used. Libraries were prepared by immunoSEQ multiplex PCR; TCRdb keeps only in-frame clonotypes and omits some of them. Here the sample spans under 120,000 clones, roughly 70% being singletons. Note on this clone: The antigen remains undetermined.

Sequences were obtained from PBMCs. The V call is TRBV27, the J call TRBJ2-7; 12 nucleotides align to TRBD2. This sequence originates from a man aged 40-55 years in good health and CMV-seropositive. CDR3 loop: CASKLAGGPPEQYF. The CDR3 DNA follows: TGTGCCAGCAAGCTAGCGGGAGGGCCCCCCGAGCAGTACTTC.